This T cell receptor (beta chain) stems from a study of blood T cell repertoires in COVID-19. Study-wide background: Sites in the United States, Italy and Spain provided acute and convalescent COVID-19 samples. The analysed material was cDNA or gDNA that came from T cells, B-cell-depleted T cells, or PBMCs.

Under the authors' procedure: Reference gene primers were amplified, and this amplification served to estimate nucleated cell counts. Clones were read by immunoSEQ multiplex PCR, and TCRdb kept only the in-frame ones, dropping some. V, J and clone size derive from that table, while D and trimming were established from the DNA sequence. The profile covers about 240,000 clones, with approximately 80% appearing a single time and approximately 2% taken by the ten largest. CDR1 and CDR2 from the germline V gene are MDHEN and SYDVKM. The V end lost 7 bases, the J end lost 4 bases, and 16 bases lay between the germline ends. This CDR3 is 14 amino acids long.

The specimen sequenced was peripheral blood. This TCR was sampled from a man aged 25-40 years who had recovered from COVID-19. This chain connects TRBV28 to TRBJ1-2; D may be TRBD1 (6 bases). The CDR3 sequence: CASTELTGFYGYTF. In DNA, the CDR3 is TGTGCCAGCACCGAGTTAACAGGGTTCTATGGCTACACCTTC.